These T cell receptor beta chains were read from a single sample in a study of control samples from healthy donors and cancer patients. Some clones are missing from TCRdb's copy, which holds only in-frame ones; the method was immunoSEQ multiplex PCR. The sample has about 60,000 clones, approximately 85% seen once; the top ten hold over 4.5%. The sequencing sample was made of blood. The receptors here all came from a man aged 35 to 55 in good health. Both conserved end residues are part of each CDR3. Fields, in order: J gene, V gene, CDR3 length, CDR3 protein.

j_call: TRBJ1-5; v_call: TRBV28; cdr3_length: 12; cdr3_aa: CASSLQSKTQHF
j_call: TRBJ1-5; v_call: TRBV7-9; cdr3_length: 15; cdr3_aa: CASSLAGNGNQPQHF
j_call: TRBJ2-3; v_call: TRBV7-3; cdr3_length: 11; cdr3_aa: CASSSGVEWYF
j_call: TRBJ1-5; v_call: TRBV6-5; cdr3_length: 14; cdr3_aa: CASSRQGSNQPQHF
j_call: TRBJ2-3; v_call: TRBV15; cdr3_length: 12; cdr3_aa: CATSFRGDTQYF
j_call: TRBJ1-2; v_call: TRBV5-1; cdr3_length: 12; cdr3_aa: CASSYTGYGYTF
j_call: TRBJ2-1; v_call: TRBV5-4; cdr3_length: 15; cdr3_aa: CASSYTGGTYNEQFF
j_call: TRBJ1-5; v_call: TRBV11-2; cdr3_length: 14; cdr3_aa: CASSLGNSNQPQHF
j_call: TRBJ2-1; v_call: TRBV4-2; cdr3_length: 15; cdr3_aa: CASSQVSGLGNEQFF
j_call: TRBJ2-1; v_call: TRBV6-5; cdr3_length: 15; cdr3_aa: CASRFDRGVYNEQFF
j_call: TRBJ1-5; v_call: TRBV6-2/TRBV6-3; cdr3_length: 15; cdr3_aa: CASSYWQGIGQPQHF
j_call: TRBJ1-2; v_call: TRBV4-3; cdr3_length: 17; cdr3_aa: CASSQDFREGALYGYTF
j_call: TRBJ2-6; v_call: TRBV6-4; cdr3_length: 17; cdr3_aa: CASSDSYKFSGANVLTF
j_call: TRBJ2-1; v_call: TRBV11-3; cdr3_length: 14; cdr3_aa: CASSLVDAYNEQFF
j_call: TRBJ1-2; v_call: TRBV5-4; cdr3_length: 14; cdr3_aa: CASSFRDRIGGYTF
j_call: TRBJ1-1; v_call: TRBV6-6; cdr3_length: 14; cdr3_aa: CASSYGEQGTEAFF